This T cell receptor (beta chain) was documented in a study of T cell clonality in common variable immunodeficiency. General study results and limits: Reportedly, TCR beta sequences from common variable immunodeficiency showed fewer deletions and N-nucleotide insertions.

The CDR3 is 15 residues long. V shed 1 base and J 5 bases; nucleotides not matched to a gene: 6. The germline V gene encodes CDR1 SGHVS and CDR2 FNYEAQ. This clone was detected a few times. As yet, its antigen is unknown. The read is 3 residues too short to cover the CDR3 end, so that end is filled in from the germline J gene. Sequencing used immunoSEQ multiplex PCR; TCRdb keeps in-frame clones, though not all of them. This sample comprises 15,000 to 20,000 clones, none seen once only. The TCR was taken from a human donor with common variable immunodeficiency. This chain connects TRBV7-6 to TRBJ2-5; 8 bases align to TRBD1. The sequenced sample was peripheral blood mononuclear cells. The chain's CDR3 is CASSLGQGAGETQYF. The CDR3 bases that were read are TGTGCCAGCAGCTTAGGTCAGGGGGCAGGGGAGACC.